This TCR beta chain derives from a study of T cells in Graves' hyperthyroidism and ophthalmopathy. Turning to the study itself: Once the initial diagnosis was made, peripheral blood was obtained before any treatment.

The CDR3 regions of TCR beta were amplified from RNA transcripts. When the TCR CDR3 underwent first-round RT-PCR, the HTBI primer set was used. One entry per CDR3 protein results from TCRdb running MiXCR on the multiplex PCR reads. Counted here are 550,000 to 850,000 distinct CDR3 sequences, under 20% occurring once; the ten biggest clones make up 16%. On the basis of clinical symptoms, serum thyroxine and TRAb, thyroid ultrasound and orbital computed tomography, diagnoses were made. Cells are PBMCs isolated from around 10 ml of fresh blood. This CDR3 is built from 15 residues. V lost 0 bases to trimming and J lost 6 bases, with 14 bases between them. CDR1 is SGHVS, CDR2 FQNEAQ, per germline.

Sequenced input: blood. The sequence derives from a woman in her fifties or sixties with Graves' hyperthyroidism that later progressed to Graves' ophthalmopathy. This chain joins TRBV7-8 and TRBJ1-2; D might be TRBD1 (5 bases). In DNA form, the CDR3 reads TGTGCCAGCAGCTTAGCTTCAGGGCAAGCGCATGGCTACACCTTC. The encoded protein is CASSLASGQAHGYTF.